The 30 T cell receptor beta chains below all came from one sample that was sequenced in a study of cytomegalovirus exposure and HLA in healthy donors (dated by TCRdb to about 2017). Library preparation employed the immunoSEQ multiplex PCR assay. A mixture of 60 forward primers for TCR Vbeta segments and 13 reverse primers for TCR Jbeta segments was used in the multiplex PCR. Imported from immuneACCESS, the table was reduced by TCRdb to in-frame sequences with V and J called. These copies leave out some clones; in studies compared against another copy, an unresolved V gene accounts for under half, and the cause of the remainder is not known. This sample gives approximately 160,000 clones in total; about 76% of them show up just once. 7.4% of the sample is in the top ten clones. Sequenced input: PBMCs. The receptors were sampled from a male donor in good health and CMV-seropositive.

This chain connects TRBV5-1 to TRBJ2-7; D is perhaps TRBD2 (5 bases). The V and J ends lost 0 bases and 3 bases respectively, with 10 bases between them. CDR1 is SGHRS, CDR2 YFSETQ, per germline. This CDR3 contains 14 residues. The CDR3 reads CASSLEARDYEQYF. The CDR3 DNA reads TGCGCCAGCAGCTTGGAGGCACGGGACTACGAGCAGTACTTC.

The CDR3 nucleotides read TGTGCCTTCAGGTTAGGGGGATCATGGCAGGGAGAGGGAGATACGCAGTATTTT. Its protein is CAFRLGGSWQGEGDTQYF. The chain recombines TRBV5-4 with TRBJ2-3; D possibly corresponds to TRBD1 (6 bases). Germline values: CDR1 SGHNT, CDR2 YYREEE (reference sequence). V shed 10 bases and J shed 5 bases, with 32 bases lying between them. The CDR3 contains 18 residues. Together with reference TRBV5-4 and TRBJ2-3, the CDR3 gives the full variable domain: ETGVTQSPTHLIKTRGQQVTLRCSSQSGHNTVSWYQQALGQGPQFIFQYYREEENGRGNFPPRFSGLQFPNYSSELNVNALELDDSALYLCAFRLGGSWQGEGDTQYFGPGTRLTVL.

Here the CDR3 reads CASTQTGTGYSEQYF. The CDR3 DNA follows: TGTGCCAGCACCCAAACCGGGACAGGGTATAGCGAGCAGTACTTC. The chain uses TRBV27 and TRBJ2-5; the match to TRBD1 covers 9 bases. The tail of the sequence fits TRBJ2-7 better, so the J call may be wrong. Germline V gene sequence: CDR1 MNHEY, CDR2 SMNVEV (reference sequence). The CDR3 contains 15 residues.

The rearrangement joins TRBV5-4 to TRBJ1-2, with 8 bases fitting TRBD1. The CDR3 length is 14 residues. With 1 base clipped from V and 3 bases from J, the junction kept 2 bases outside the gene matches. Per germline, CDR1 SGHNT and CDR2 YYREEE (reference sequence). The CDR3 spells CASSLNRGDYGYTF. The DNA of the CDR3 is TGTGCCAGCAGCTTGAACAGGGGGGACTATGGCTACACCTTC.

As DNA, the CDR3 is TGTGCCAGCAGCCGACAGGGGTACACTGAAGCTTTCTTT. Translating gives CASSRQGYTEAFF. The chain employs TRBV6-1 and TRBJ1-1; 8 nucleotides agree with TRBD1. V dropped 6 bases and J dropped 3; count of bases not matched to a gene: 3. This CDR3 region has 13 residues. Germline CDR1 and CDR2: MNHNS and SASEGT.

V usage is TRBV25-1 and J usage is TRBJ2-6, with 11 nucleotides matching TRBD1. The J segment lost 3 bases and the V segment lost 6 bases, leaving 4 bases of the junction unmatched. This CDR3 contains 16 residues. Germline V gene sequence: CDR1 MGHDK, CDR2 SYGVNS. The CDR3 sequence: CASRGTGGSGANVLTF. CDR3 DNA sequence: TGTGCCAGCAGAGGGACAGGGGGAAGTGGGGCCAACGTCCTGACTTTC.

Note on this clone: One junction end disagrees with the germline gene, perhaps due to a read error. V gene TRBV7-9 combines with J gene TRBJ1-2; D call uncertain. Germline-derived CDR1 and CDR2 are SEHNR and FQNEAQ (reference sequence). The CDR3 is 12 amino acids. The CDR3 loop reads CSSSMEDYGYTF. As DNA, the CDR3 is TGTTCCAGCAGCATGGAGGACTATGGCTACACCTTC. Based on the CDR3 plus reference TRBV7-9 and TRBJ1-2, the full variable domain is DTGVSQNPRHKITKRGQNVTFRCDPISEHNRLYWYRQTLGQGPEFLTYFQNEAQLEKSRLLSDRFSAERPKGSFSTLEIQRTEQGDSAMYLCSSSMEDYGYTFGSGTRLTVV.

This chain connects TRBV9 to TRBJ2-2, with D possibly TRBD2 on 6 matching bases. Trimming left V 4 bases short and J 7 bases short, with 17 bases between. Germline assignment: CDR1 SGDLS and CDR2 YYNGEE. The CDR3 has 15 amino acids. The CDR3 nucleotides read TGTGCCAGCAGCCCCTGGAGGGGCGGTGGCGGGGAGCTGTTTTTT. This sequence encodes CASSPWRGGGGELFF.

The chain recombines TRBV19 with TRBJ1-3, with 7 bases that match TRBD1. Germline V lookup: CDR1 LNHDA, CDR2 SQIVND (reference sequence). The CDR3 contains 15 residues. J gave up 2 bases and V 3 bases, and 4 bases lay outside the gene matches. The DNA of the CDR3 is TGTGCCAGTAGTATGACAGGGTTGGCTGGAAACACCATATATTTT. It encodes CASSMTGLAGNTIYF. Full variable domain (rest looked up from reference TRBV19 and TRBJ1-3): DGGITQSPKYLFRKEGQNVTLSCEQNLNHDAMYWYRQDPGQGLRLIYYSQIVNDFQKGDIAEGYSVSREKKESFPLTVTSAQKNPTAFYLCASSMTGLAGNTIYFGEGSWLTVV.

The rearrangement joins TRBV29-1 to TRBJ1-2; TRBD1 matches 9 bases. The CDR3 has 16 amino acids. Germline CDR1 is SQVTM and CDR2 is ANQGSEA. Germline trimming cut 5 bases from V and 6 bases from J; bases unmatched to any gene: 16. The CDR3 nucleotides are TGCAGCGTTTTCCGAGCGCGGGGGGACAGGGAAAATGGCTACACCTTC. The encoded protein is CSVFRARGDRENGYTF.

The chain employs TRBV6-1 and TRBJ2-3, with D maybe TRBD1 (5 bases). CDR1 is MNHNS and CDR2 is SASEGT in the germline V gene. V lost 3 bases and J 5 bases, leaving 12 bases between the germline ends. CDR3 length: 14 amino acids. CDR3 coding DNA: TGTGCCAGCAGTGATCGGCAGGGCATAGATACGCAGTATTTT. It translates to CASSDRQGIDTQYF.

The chain uses TRBV6-5 and TRBJ1-1; D is perhaps TRBD1 (6 bases). Germline V lookup: CDR1 MNHEY, CDR2 SVGAGI. V dropped 5 bases and J dropped 5 bases, with 15 bases sitting between them. The CDR3 covers 14 residues. The CDR3 region has the DNA TGTGCCAGCAGTGTAACACAGGGTGGTACTGAAGCTTTCTTT. Translated, it gives CASSVTQGGTEAFF.

This chain links TRBV30 with TRBJ1-6; D remains ambiguous. Trimming left V 0 bases short and J 10 bases short, with 7 bases between. Germline CDR1 GTSNPN, CDR2 SVGIG (reference sequence). The CDR3 is 12 amino acids. The CDR3 protein is CAWSVERSPLHF. In nucleotides, the CDR3 is TGTGCCTGGAGTGTTGAACGGTCACCCCTCCACTTT.

The chain has TRBV7-2 and TRBJ1-1; D remains unclear. The V gene lost 4 bases and the J gene lost 2 bases, with 20 bases spanning the gap. Germline CDR1 is SGHTA and CDR2 is FQGNSA. This CDR3 spans 17 amino acids. This chain's CDR3 is CASSSTGYLGRNTEAFF. The CDR3 DNA reads TGTGCCAGCAGCTCCACGGGGTACCTAGGGAGAAACACTGAAGCTTTCTTT.

With respect to this clone: The junction departs from the called germline gene at one end, perhaps through a read error. At the DNA level, this CDR3 is encoded by other sequences in the same sample as well. The rearrangement uses TRBV7-8 and TRBJ1-1; the match to TRBD1 covers 7 bases. This CDR3 spans 15 amino acids. Germline CDR1 SGHVS, CDR2 FQNEAQ. The CDR3 coding sequence is TGTGCCAGCAGCTTAGAGGCAGGGGGGAACACTGAGGCTTTCTTT. Its protein product is CASSLEAGGNTEAFF.

The V gene is TRBV7-9, the J gene TRBJ1-4, with unresolved D. Trimming pared 1 base from V and 7 bases from J, leaving 4 bases between. There are 12 residues in the CDR3. Germline V gives CDR1 SEHNR, CDR2 FQNEAQ (reference sequence). CDR3 DNA sequence: TGTGCCAGCAGCTTAGAAGCTGAAAAACTGTTTTTT. Protein: CASSLEAEKLFF.

The genes are TRBV6-6 and TRBJ1-5, with 7 bases that match TRBD1. With 2 bases clipped from V and 2 bases from J, the junction kept 3 bases outside the gene matches. This CDR3 has 15 residues. Germline V lookup: CDR1 MNHNY, CDR2 SVGAGI (reference sequence). The CDR3, as DNA: TGTGCCAGCAGTTACCGAGACAGGGGCAATCAGCCCCAGCATTTT. Translation gives CASSYRDRGNQPQHF.

The rearrangement uses TRBV2 and TRBJ2-3; maybe TRBD2 (5 bases). The CDR3 runs to 16 residues. Germline CDR1 reads SNHLY; CDR2 reads FYNNEI. V lost 3 bases to trimming and J lost 4 bases, with 17 bases between them. The CDR3 sequence is CASSEVPGSRADTQYF. CDR3 DNA sequence: TGTGCCAGCAGTGAGGTTCCGGGGTCAAGGGCAGATACGCAGTATTTT. Full variable domain (outside the CDR3, taken from reference TRBV2 and TRBJ2-3): EPEVTQTPSHQVTQMGQEVILRCVPISNHLYFYWYRQILGQKVEFLVSFYNNEISEKSEIFDDQFSVERPDGSNFTLKIRSTKLEDSAMYFCASSEVPGSRADTQYFGPGTRLTVL.

The rearrangement joins TRBV4-1 to TRBJ2-3; 10 bases map to TRBD2. The V gene's germline CDR1 is MGHRA and CDR2 YSYEKL. The V segment lost 0 bases and the J segment 6 bases; nucleotides outside the gene matches: 12. This CDR3 spans 18 amino acids. The CDR3 loop reads CASSQDQRVAGGKDTQYF. The CDR3 nucleotides read TGCGCCAGCAGCCAAGATCAGCGGGTAGCGGGGGGAAAGGATACGCAGTATTTT.

The CDR3: CASSARGEKLFF. The CDR3 DNA sequence: TGTGCCAGCAGCGCCCGGGGTGAAAAACTGTTTTTT. The rearrangement joins TRBV7-8 to TRBJ1-4; no definite D call. The CDR3 consists of 12 residues. Trimming took 5 bases from V and 7 from J, leaving 8 bases between them. Germline lookup yields CDR1 SGHVS and CDR2 FQNEAQ. Supplemented by reference TRBV7-8 and TRBJ1-4, the full variable domain reads GAGVSQSPRYKVAKRGQDVALRCDPISGHVSLFWYQQALGQGPEFLTYFQNEAQLDKSGLPSDRFFAERPEGSVSTLKIQRTQQEDSAVYLCASSARGEKLFFGSGTQLSVL.

The chain joins TRBV5-1 to TRBJ1-1; no reliable D call. CDR3 length equals 13 residues. Trimming took off 1 base at V and 4 bases at J, with 8 bases between the two ends. Germline loops: CDR1 SGHRS, CDR2 YFSETQ. The chain's CDR3 is CASSLTETTEAFF. CDR3 sequence (DNA): TGCGCCAGCAGCTTGACAGAAACCACTGAAGCTTTCTTT.

The V and J genes are TRBV5-4 and TRBJ2-1; D perhaps matches TRBD1 (6 bases). The CDR3 spans 13 residues. Germline V gene sequence: CDR1 SGHNT, CDR2 YYREEE (reference sequence). Trimming pared 1 base from V and 8 bases from J, leaving 10 bases between. The CDR3 protein is CASSLTGKHEQFF. The CDR3 bases are TGTGCCAGCAGCTTGACAGGGAAACATGAGCAGTTCTTC.

This clone was seen just once. The chain employs TRBV15 and TRBJ1-5; no definite D call. Trimming cost V 0 bases and J 11 bases, with 17 bases left between them. The CDR3 spans 15 residues. CDR1 and CDR2 (germline): LNHNV, YYDKDF (reference sequence). CDR3 amino acids: CATSRDRAVMEAQHF. The CDR3 DNA follows: TGTGCCACCAGCAGAGACCGCGCGGTGATGGAAGCCCAGCATTTT.

The chain is built from TRBV4-3 and TRBJ2-3, with 8 bases aligning to TRBD2. This CDR3 comprises 19 residues. Germline CDR1 is LGHNA and CDR2 is YSLEER. The V segment lost 1 base and the J segment 2 bases; nucleotides outside the gene matches: 14. The CDR3: CASSQARGGVRGATDTQYF. The DNA for the CDR3 is TGCGCCAGCAGCCAAGCAAGGGGTGGGGTGCGGGGGGCCACAGATACGCAGTATTTT.

The chain has TRBV7-8 and TRBJ2-1; 8 positions match TRBD2. Germline CDR1 and CDR2: SGHVS and FQNEAQ. Trimming cost V 7 bases and J 0 bases; bases outside gene matches: 5. The CDR3 covers 15 residues. This CDR3 reads CASTKAGVSYNEQFF. As DNA, the CDR3 is TGTGCCAGCACCAAAGCGGGGGTCTCCTACAATGAGCAGTTCTTC.

The chain has TRBV18 and TRBJ2-7; 14 nucleotides align to TRBD2. The germline CDR1 and CDR2 sequences are KGHSH and LQKENI. CDR3 length: 17 residues. The J segment lost 0 bases and the V segment lost 3 bases, leaving 4 bases of the junction unmatched. The CDR3 loop reads CASSPTSGGGSSYEQYF. CDR3 coding DNA: TGTGCCAGCTCACCGACTAGCGGGGGGGGAAGCTCCTACGAGCAGTACTTC. Based on the CDR3 plus reference TRBV18 and TRBJ2-7, the full variable domain is NAGVMQNPRHLVRRRGQEARLRCSPMKGHSHVYWYRQLPEEGLKFMVYLQKENIIDESGMPKERFSAEFPKEGPSILRIQQVVRGDSAAYFCASSPTSGGGSSYEQYFGPGTRLTVT.

This clone was observed a handful of times. The genes are TRBV4-3 and TRBJ2-7, with D maybe TRBD2 (5 bases). Trimming pared 1 base from V and 4 bases from J, leaving 17 bases between. This CDR3 region has 16 residues. Germline V gives CDR1 LGHNA, CDR2 YSLEER. The CDR3 sequence is CASSQGSAGGGYEQYF. DNA for the CDR3: TGCGCCAGCAGCCAAGGGTCCGCGGGCGGTGGGTACGAGCAGTACTTC.

In its sample, this clone was seen once. The rearrangement joins TRBV12-5 to TRBJ2-5; D is possibly TRBD1 (5 bases). The DNA end is more similar to TRBJ2-7, so the J call may be wrong. CDR3 length: 13 amino acids. Germline CDR1 reads LGHNT; CDR2 reads FRNRAP. CDR3 in DNA: TGTGCTAGTGGTTCGACAGAAGCCTACGAGCAGTACTTC. Protein product: CASGSTEAYEQYF.

The J gene is TRBJ2-5, the V gene TRBV2, with 12 bases matching TRBD2. V shed 4 bases, J shed 7 bases, and the junction held 7 bases outside the gene matches. Germline V CDR1 and CDR2: SNHLY, FYNNEI. The CDR3 has 15 amino acids. CDR3 amino acids: CASSARTSGVVTQYF. CDR3 coding DNA: TGTGCCAGCAGTGCCCGGACTAGCGGGGTAGTGACCCAGTACTTC.

V gene TRBV5-1 combines with J gene TRBJ1-3; TRBD1 agrees at 7 bases. Germline CDR1 and CDR2: SGHRS and YFSETQ. The ends lost 4 bases at V and 0 bases at J; junction bases unmatched: 4. This CDR3 spans 15 amino acids. Here the CDR3 DNA reads TGCGCCAGCAGCGAGGGACAGCCCTCTGGAAACACCATATATTTT. Residues: CASSEGQPSGNTIYF.